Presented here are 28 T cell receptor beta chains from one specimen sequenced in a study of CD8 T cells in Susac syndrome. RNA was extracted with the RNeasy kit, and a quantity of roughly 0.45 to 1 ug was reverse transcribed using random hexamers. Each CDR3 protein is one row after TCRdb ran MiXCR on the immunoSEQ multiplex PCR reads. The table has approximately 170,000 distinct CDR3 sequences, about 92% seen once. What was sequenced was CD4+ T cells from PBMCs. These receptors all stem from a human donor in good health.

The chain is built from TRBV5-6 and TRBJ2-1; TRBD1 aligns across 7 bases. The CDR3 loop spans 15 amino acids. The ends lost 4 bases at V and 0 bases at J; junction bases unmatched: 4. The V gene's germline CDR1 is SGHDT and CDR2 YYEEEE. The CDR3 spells CASSRDSGSYNEQFF. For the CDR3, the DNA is TGTGCCAGCAGCCGGGACAGTGGCTCCTACAATGAGCAGTTCTTC.

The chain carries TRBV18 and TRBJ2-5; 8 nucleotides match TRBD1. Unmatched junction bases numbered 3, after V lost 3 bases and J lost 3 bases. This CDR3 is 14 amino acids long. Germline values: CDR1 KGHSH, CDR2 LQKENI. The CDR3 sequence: CASSPQGAKETQYF. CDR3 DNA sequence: TGTGCCAGCTCACCGCAGGGGGCCAAAGAGACCCAGTACTTC. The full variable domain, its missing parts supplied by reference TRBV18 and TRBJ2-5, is NAGVMQNPRHLVRRRGQEARLRCSPMKGHSHVYWYRQLPEEGLKFMVYLQKENIIDESGMPKERFSAEFPKEGPSILRIQQVVRGDSAAYFCASSPQGAKETQYFGPGTRLLVL.

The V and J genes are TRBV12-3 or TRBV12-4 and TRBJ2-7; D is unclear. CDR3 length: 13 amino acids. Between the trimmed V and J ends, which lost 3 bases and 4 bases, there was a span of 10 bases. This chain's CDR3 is CASSFPPVYEQYF. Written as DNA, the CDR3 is TGTGCCAGCAGTTTCCCCCCGGTTTACGAGCAGTACTTC.

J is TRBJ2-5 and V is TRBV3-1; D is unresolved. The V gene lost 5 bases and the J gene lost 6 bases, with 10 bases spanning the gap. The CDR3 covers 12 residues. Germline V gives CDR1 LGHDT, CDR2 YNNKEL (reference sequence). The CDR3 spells CASSKGWQTQYF. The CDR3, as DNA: TGTGCCAGCAGCAAGGGTTGGCAGACCCAGTACTTC.

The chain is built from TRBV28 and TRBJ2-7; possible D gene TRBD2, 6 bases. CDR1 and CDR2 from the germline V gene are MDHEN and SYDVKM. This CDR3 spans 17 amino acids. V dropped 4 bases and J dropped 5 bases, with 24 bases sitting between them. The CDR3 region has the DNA TGTGCCAGCAGTTATGAAATTACCCCTCGGAGGGACCACGAGCAGTACTTC. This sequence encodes CASSYEITPRRDHEQYF.

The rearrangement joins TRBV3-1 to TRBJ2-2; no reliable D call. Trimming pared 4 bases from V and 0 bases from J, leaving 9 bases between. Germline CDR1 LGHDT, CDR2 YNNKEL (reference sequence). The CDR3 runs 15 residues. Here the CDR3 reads CASSLQSANTGELFF. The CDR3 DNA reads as TGTGCCAGCAGCCTTCAAAGCGCGAACACCGGGGAGCTGTTTTTT.

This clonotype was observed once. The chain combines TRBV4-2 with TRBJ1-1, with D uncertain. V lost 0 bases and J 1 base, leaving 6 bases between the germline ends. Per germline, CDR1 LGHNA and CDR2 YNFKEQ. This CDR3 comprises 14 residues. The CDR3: CASSQDRENTEAFF. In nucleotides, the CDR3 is TGTGCCAGCAGCCAAGATCGTGAGAACACTGAAGCTTTCTTT.

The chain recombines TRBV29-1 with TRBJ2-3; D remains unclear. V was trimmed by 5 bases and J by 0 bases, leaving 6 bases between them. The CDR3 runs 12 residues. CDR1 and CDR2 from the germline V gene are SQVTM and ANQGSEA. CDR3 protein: CSVRSSTDTQYF. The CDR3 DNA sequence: TGCAGCGTTAGATCTAGCACAGATACGCAGTATTTT.

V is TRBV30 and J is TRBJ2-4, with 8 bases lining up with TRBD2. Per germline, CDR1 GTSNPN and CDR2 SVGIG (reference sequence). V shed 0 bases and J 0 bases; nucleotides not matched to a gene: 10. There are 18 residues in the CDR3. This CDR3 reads CAWSVRSGGRLAKNIQYF. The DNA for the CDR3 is TGTGCCTGGAGTGTAAGGAGCGGCGGGAGGTTAGCCAAAAACATTCAGTACTTC.

DNA for the CDR3: TGCAGTGCTCAGTACCAGGGACTCGAAGAGACCCAGTACTTC. Translation gives CSAQYQGLEETQYF. The chain has TRBV20-1 and TRBJ2-5, with a tentative D call TRBD2 (6 bases). There are 14 residues in the CDR3. Germline CDR1 is DFQATT and CDR2 is SNEGSKA (reference sequence). Between the trimmed V and J ends, which lost 5 bases and 3 bases, there was a span of 16 bases.

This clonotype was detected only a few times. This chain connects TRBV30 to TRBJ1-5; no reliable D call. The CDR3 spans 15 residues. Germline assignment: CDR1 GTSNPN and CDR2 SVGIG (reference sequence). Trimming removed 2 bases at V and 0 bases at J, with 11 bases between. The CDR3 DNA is TGTGCCTGGAGTATTGTGGGGTATAGCAATCAGCCCCAGCATTTT. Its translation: CAWSIVGYSNQPQHF.

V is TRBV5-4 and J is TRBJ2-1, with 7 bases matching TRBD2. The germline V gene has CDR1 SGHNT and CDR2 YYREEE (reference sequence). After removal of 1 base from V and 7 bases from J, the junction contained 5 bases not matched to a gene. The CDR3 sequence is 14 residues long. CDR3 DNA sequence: TGTGCCAGCAGCTTGTGGGAGGGGTGGAATGAGCAGTTCTTC. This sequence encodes CASSLWEGWNEQFF.

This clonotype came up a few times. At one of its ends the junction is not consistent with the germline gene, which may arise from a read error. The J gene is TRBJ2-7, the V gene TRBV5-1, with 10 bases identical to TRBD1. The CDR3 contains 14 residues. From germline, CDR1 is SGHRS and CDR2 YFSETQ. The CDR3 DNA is TGTGCCAGCTCACTTCGGGACAGGGGCTACGAGCAGTACTTC. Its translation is CASSLRDRGYEQYF.

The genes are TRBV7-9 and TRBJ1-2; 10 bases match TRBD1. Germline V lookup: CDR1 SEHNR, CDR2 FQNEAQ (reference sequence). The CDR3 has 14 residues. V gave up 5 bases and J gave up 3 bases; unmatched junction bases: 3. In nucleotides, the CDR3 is TGTGCCAGCAGCCCCGGACAGGGGGACTATGGCTACACCTTC. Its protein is CASSPGQGDYGYTF.

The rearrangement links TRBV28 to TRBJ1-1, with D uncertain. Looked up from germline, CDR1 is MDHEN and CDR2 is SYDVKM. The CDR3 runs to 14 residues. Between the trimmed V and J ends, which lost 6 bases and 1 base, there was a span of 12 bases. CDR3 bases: TGTGCCAGCAGAATGCCACTTTGGAACACTGAAGCTTTCTTT. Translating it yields CASRMPLWNTEAFF.

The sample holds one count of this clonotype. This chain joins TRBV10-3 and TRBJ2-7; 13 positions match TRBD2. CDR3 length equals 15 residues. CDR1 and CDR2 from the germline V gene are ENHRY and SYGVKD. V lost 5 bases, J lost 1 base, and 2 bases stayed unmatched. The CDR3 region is CAISWGLAGSYEQYF. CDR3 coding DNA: TGTGCCATCAGTTGGGGACTAGCGGGGTCCTACGAGCAGTACTTC.

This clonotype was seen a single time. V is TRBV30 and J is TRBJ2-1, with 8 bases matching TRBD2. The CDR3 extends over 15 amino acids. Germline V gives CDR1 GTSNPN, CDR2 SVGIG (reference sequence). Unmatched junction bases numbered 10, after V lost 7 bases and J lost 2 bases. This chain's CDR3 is CASDLAGLTYNEQFF. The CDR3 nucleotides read TGTGCCTCCGACTTAGCGGGATTGACCTACAATGAGCAGTTCTTC.

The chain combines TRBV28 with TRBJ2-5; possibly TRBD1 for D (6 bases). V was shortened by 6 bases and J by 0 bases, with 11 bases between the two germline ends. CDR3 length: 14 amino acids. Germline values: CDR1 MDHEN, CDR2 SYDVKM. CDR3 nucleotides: TGTGCCAGCAGGGACAGATTTTACCAAGAGACCCAGTACTTC. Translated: CASRDRFYQETQYF.

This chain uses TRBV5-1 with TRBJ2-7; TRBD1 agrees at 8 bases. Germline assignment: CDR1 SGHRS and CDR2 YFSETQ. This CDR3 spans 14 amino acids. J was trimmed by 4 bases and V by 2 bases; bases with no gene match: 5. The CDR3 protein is CASSLLTGEYEQYF. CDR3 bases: TGCGCCAGCAGCTTACTGACAGGGGAATACGAGCAGTACTTC.

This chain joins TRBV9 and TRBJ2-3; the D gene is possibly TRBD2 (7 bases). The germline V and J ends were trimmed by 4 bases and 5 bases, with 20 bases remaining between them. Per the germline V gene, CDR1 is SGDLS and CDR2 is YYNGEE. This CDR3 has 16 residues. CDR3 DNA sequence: TGTGCCAGCAGCCCTCCGTCACGGGGGGCCATAGATACGCAGTATTTT. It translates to CASSPPSRGAIDTQYF.

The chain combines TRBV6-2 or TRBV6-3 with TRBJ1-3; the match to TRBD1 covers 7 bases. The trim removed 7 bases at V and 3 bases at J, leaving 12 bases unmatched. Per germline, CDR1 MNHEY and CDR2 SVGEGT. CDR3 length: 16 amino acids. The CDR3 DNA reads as TGTGCCAGCACTACCAACAGGGGAAGATTTGGAAACACCATATATTTT. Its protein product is CASTTNRGRFGNTIYF.

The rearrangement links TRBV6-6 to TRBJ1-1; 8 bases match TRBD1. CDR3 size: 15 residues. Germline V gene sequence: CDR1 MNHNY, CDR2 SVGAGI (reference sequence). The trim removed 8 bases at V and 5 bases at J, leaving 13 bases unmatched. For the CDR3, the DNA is TGTGCCAGCGGACCTACCCCGACAGGGGTGACTGAAGCTTTCTTT. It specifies CASGPTPTGVTEAFF.

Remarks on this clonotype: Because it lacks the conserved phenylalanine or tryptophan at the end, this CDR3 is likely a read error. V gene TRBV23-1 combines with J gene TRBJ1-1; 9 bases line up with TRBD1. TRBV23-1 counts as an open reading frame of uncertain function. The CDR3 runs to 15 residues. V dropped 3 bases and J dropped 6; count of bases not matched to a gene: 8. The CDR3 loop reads CASSHLDRGAAEAFL. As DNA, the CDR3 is TGCGCCAGCAGTCATTTGGACAGGGGAGCCGCTGAAGCTTTCCTT.

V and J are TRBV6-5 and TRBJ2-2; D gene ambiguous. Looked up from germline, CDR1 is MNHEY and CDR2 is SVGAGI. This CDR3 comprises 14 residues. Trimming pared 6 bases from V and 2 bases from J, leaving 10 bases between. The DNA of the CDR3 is TGTGCCAGCAGGCCCCGGGCCAACACCGGGGAGCTGTTTTTT. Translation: CASRPRANTGELFF.

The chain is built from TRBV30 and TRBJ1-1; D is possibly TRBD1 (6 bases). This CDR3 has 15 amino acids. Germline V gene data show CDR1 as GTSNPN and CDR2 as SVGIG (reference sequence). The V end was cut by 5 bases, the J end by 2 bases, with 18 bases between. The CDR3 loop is CAWGSGGSRNTEAFF. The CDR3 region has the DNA TGTGCCTGGGGCTCCGGGGGCAGCCGAAACACTGAAGCTTTCTTT.

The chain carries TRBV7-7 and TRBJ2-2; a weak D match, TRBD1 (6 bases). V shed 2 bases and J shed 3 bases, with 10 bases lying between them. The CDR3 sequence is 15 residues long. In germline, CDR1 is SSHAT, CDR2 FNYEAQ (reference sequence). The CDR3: CASSLQPGDTGELFF. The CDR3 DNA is TGTGCCAGCAGCTTACAGCCAGGGGACACCGGGGAGCTGTTTTTT.

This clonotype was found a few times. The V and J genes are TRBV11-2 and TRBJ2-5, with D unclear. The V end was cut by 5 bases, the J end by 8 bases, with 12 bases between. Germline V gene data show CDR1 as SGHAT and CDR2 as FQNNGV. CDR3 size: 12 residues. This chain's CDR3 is CASSPTPGTQYF. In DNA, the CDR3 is TGTGCCAGCAGCCCGACACCAGGCACCCAGTACTTC. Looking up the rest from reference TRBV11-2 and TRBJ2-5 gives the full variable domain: EAGVAQSPRYKIIEKRQSVAFWCNPISGHATLYWYQQILGQGPKLLIQFQNNGVVDDSQLPKDRFSAERLKGVDSTLKIQPAKLEDSAVYLCASSPTPGTQYFGPGTRLLVL.

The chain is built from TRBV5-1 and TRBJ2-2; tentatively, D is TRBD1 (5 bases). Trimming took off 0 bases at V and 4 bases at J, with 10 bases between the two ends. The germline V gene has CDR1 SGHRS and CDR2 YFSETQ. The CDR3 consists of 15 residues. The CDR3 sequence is CASSLGQLGTGELFF. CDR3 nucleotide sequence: TGCGCCAGCAGCTTGGGACAGCTGGGCACCGGGGAGCTGTTTTTT.